What follows are 22 T cell receptor beta chains derived from one specimen sequenced in a study of cytomegalovirus exposure and HLA in healthy donors. The PCR made use of 60 Vbeta and 13 Jbeta primers. Assay: immunoSEQ multiplex PCR; the TCRdb copy retains only in-frame clones and omits some. The table includes around 200,000 clones, about four fifths detected once. Material for sequencing was PBMCs. These receptors came from a woman between 45 and 60 years old in good health and CMV-seropositive.

This clone was counted between two and nine times. The CDR3 loop reads CSVGGSSDRGGGNTEAFF. The CDR3, as DNA: TGCAGCGTTGGCGGGAGCTCAGACAGGGGTGGTGGGAACACTGAAGCTTTCTTT. The chain joins TRBV29-1 to TRBJ1-1; TRBD1 matches 8 bases. Germline-derived CDR1 and CDR2 are SQVTM and ANQGSEA. The CDR3 is 18 amino acids. Losses at the gene ends were 4 bases for V and 1 base for J; bases not matched to a gene: 17.

V usage is TRBV4-1 and J usage is TRBJ1-4, with D unclear. Germline CDR1 and CDR2: MGHRA and YSYEKL. V was cut by 0 bases and J by 4 bases, with 12 bases left in between. This CDR3 spans 16 amino acids. As DNA, the CDR3 is TGCGCCAGCAGCCAAGATCCTTCACTGTATAATGAAAAACTGTTTTTT. Residues: CASSQDPSLYNEKLFF.

V is TRBV9 and J is TRBJ2-5, with 9 bases identical to TRBD2. The V segment lost 3 bases and the J segment 2 bases; nucleotides outside the gene matches: 11. The CDR3 sequence is 17 residues long. The germline V gene has CDR1 SGDLS and CDR2 YYNGEE. The CDR3 sequence is CASSGGGSGGLQETQYF. The CDR3 DNA reads TGTGCCAGCAGCGGAGGTGGGAGCGGGGGGCTTCAAGAGACCCAGTACTTC.

This clone was seen a single time. V is TRBV5-1 and J is TRBJ2-1; possible D gene TRBD2, 5 bases. V shed 4 bases and J shed 10 bases, with 15 bases lying between them. Germline loops: CDR1 SGHRS, CDR2 YFSETQ. CDR3 length: 13 residues. CDR3 amino acids: CASSLRTLHEQFF. The CDR3 coding sequence is TGCGCCAGCAGCCTACGGACTCTCCACGAGCAGTTCTTC. Supplemented by reference TRBV5-1 and TRBJ2-1, the full variable domain reads KAGVTQTPRYLIKTRGQQVTLSCSPISGHRSVSWYQQTPGQGLQFLFEYFSETQRNKGNFPGRFSGRQFSNSRSEMNVSTLELGDSALYLCASSLRTLHEQFFGPGTRLTVL.

The rearrangement joins TRBV7-8 to TRBJ2-5, with TRBD1 identical over 9 bases. CDR1 is SGHVS, CDR2 FQNEAQ, per germline. V was clipped by 4 bases and J by 5 bases; unmatched bases: 5. The CDR3 has 14 residues. CDR3 nucleotide sequence: TGTGCCAGCAGCTGGACAGGGGTTGGGGAGACCCAGTACTTC. It yields the protein CASSWTGVGETQYF.

The chain employs TRBV7-2 and TRBJ2-7; TRBD2 matches 9 bases. This CDR3 has 14 amino acids. CDR1 is SGHTA and CDR2 is FQGNSA in the germline V gene. With 5 bases clipped from V and 10 bases from J, the junction kept 12 bases outside the gene matches. The CDR3: CASSQLLAGGVQYF. In DNA form, the CDR3 reads TGTGCCAGCAGCCAACTACTAGCGGGTGGGGTTCAGTACTTC. The entire variable domain, with the rest obtained from reference TRBV7-2 and TRBJ2-7, is as follows: GAGVSQSPSNKVTEKGKDVELRCDPISGHTALYWYRQSLGQGLEFLIYFQGNSAPDKSGLPSDRFSAERTGGSVSTLTIQRTQQEDSAVYLCASSQLLAGGVQYFGPGTRLTVT.

This chain joins TRBV29-1 and TRBJ1-2, with TRBD1 identical over 8 bases. This CDR3 region has 13 residues. Germline CDR1 is SQVTM and CDR2 is ANQGSEA. Losses at the gene ends were 6 bases for V and 3 bases for J; bases not matched to a gene: 6. The CDR3 nucleotides are TGCAGCGTCCGTGACAGGGGTGACTATGGCTACACCTTC. This sequence encodes CSVRDRGDYGYTF.

J is TRBJ1-1 and V is TRBV6-5; no clear D gene. From germline, CDR1 is MNHEY and CDR2 SVGAGI. Trimming left V 7 bases short and J 3 bases short, with 12 bases between. This CDR3 contains 13 residues. The CDR3, as DNA: TGTGCCAGCATGAGGATTTCGGACACTGAAGCTTTCTTT. It translates to CASMRISDTEAFF.

V and J are TRBV28 and TRBJ1-5; D is uncertain. Germline V gene lookup returns CDR1 MDHEN and CDR2 SYDVKM. The CDR3 extends over 12 amino acids. Trimming stripped 6 bases from V and 6 bases from J, with 9 bases between. CDR3 loop: CASSRTVQPQHF. In nucleotides, the CDR3 is TGTGCCAGCAGCCGTACGGTTCAGCCCCAGCATTTT.

The chain uses TRBV27 and TRBJ1-5; D gene unclear. This CDR3 contains 16 residues. Germline loops: CDR1 MNHEY, CDR2 SMNVEV (reference sequence). V lost 6 bases to trimming and J lost 3 bases, with 18 bases between them. As DNA, the CDR3 is TGTGCCAGCAGCCTCTCGACACGGATATACAATCAGCCCCAGCATTTT. It yields the protein CASSLSTRIYNQPQHF.

The V call is TRBV7-2, the J call TRBJ1-3; D may be TRBD1 (6 bases). V was pared by 2 bases and J by 2 bases, with 16 bases between. CDR1 SGHTA and CDR2 FQGNSA come from the germline V gene. The CDR3 spans 17 residues. In DNA form, the CDR3 reads TGTGCCAGCAGCTTATTTCTTCCCGGGGGGCCTGGAAACACCATATATTTT. Translated: CASSLFLPGGPGNTIYF. Supplemented by reference TRBV7-2 and TRBJ1-3, the full variable domain reads GAGVSQSPSNKVTEKGKDVELRCDPISGHTALYWYRQSLGQGLEFLIYFQGNSAPDKSGLPSDRFSAERTGGSVSTLTIQRTQQEDSAVYLCASSLFLPGGPGNTIYFGEGSWLTVV.

The chain couples TRBV2 to TRBJ2-7, with 8 positions matching TRBD1. Germline CDR1 SNHLY, CDR2 FYNNEI. Unmatched junction bases numbered 8, after V lost 8 bases and J lost 8 bases. CDR3 length: 12 amino acids. The CDR3 region is CASDQTGAKQYF. CDR3 bases: TGTGCCAGCGATCAGACAGGGGCGAAGCAGTACTTC.

The J gene is TRBJ2-1, the V gene TRBV7-2, with TRBD2 matching over 9 bases. CDR1 and CDR2 from the germline V gene are SGHTA and FQGNSA. V shed 0 bases, J shed 4 bases, and the junction held 1 base outside the gene matches. This CDR3 spans 15 amino acids. The CDR3 sequence is CASSLARGGYNEQFF. CDR3 sequence (DNA): TGTGCCAGCAGCTTAGCGCGGGGGGGTTACAATGAGCAGTTCTTC.

The chain recombines TRBV7-8 with TRBJ2-1, with TRBD2 as a possible D gene (5 bases). V was clipped by 5 bases and J by 5 bases, with 13 bases between them. This CDR3 has 14 amino acids. Germline V lookup: CDR1 SGHVS, CDR2 FQNEAQ. The CDR3 nucleotides are TGTGCCAGCAGCCTTGGACTCTGGGACAATGAGCAGTTCTTC. Its translation: CASSLGLWDNEQFF.

This chain links TRBV19 with TRBJ1-1; D might be TRBD1 (6 bases). Looked up from germline, CDR1 is LNHDA and CDR2 is SQIVND (reference sequence). Trimming pared 9 bases from V and 2 bases from J, leaving 13 bases between. The CDR3 has 13 residues. CDR3 region: CASRGPRNTEAFF. CDR3 DNA: TGTGCCAGCAGGGGACCGCGAAACACTGAAGCTTTCTTT.

This chain joins TRBV19 and TRBJ2-7, with 10 bases lining up with TRBD1. Germline lookup yields CDR1 LNHDA and CDR2 SQIVND (reference sequence). The CDR3 totals 15 residues. The J segment lost 1 base and the V segment lost 10 bases, leaving 10 bases of the junction unmatched. The CDR3, as DNA: TGTGCCACCCGACCAGCGGGACAGGGGTCCTACGAGCAGTACTTC. Amino acids: CATRPAGQGSYEQYF.

This chain joins TRBV11-3 and TRBJ2-3; TRBD2 is a possible D gene (6 bases). The V end lost 3 bases, the J end lost 4 bases, and 14 bases lay between the germline ends. The CDR3 is 15 amino acids. Looked up from germline, CDR1 is SGHNT and CDR2 is YENEEA. The CDR3 protein is CASSLGGVGADTQYF. The CDR3, as DNA: TGTGCCAGCAGCTTGGGAGGTGTTGGCGCAGATACGCAGTATTTT.

This clone was counted only a few times. The chain couples TRBV4-2 to TRBJ2-7; D perhaps matches TRBD2 (6 bases). CDR1 and CDR2 (germline): LGHNA, YNFKEQ. This CDR3 is built from 16 residues. Deletions cut 2 bases from V and 6 bases from J, with 20 bases between. In DNA form, the CDR3 reads TGTGCCAGCAGCCAACGCTCCTGGCTAGAGGGAGGCGAGCAGTACTTC. Translation: CASSQRSWLEGGEQYF.

The chain employs TRBV7-9 and TRBJ2-1; 7 bases agree with TRBD1. V was clipped by 5 bases and J by 5 bases; unmatched bases: 12. Germline loops: CDR1 SEHNR, CDR2 FQNEAQ (reference sequence). The CDR3 extends over 16 amino acids. The CDR3 loop is CASSKGQAGDHNEQFF. CDR3 bases: TGTGCCAGCAGCAAAGGACAGGCAGGCGACCACAATGAGCAGTTCTTC.

The J gene is TRBJ1-3, the V gene TRBV28; tentatively, D is TRBD1 (5 bases). Trimming pared 5 bases from V and 2 bases from J, leaving 7 bases between. In germline, CDR1 is MDHEN, CDR2 SYDVKM. The CDR3 consists of 13 residues. CDR3 bases: TGTGCCAGCAGTACGACAGCTGGAAACACCATATATTTT. It yields the protein CASSTTAGNTIYF. Looking up the rest from reference TRBV28 and TRBJ1-3 gives the full variable domain: DVKVTQSSRYLVKRTGEKVFLECVQDMDHENMFWYRQDPGLGLRLIYFSYDVKMKEKGDIPEGYSVSREKKERFSLILESASTNQTSMYLCASSTTAGNTIYFGEGSWLTVV.

The rearrangement joins TRBV7-9 to TRBJ1-2; D might be TRBD1 (5 bases). Germline V CDR1 and CDR2: SEHNR, FQNEAQ (reference sequence). V was cut by 2 bases and J by 10 bases, with 14 bases left in between. CDR3 length equals 13 residues. The CDR3, as DNA: TGTGCCAGCAGCTTAAAGGGAGGACATGACTACACCTTC. Its translation: CASSLKGGHDYTF. Variable domain in full (rest from reference TRBV7-9 and TRBJ1-2): DTGVSQNPRHKITKRGQNVTFRCDPISEHNRLYWYRQTLGQGPEFLTYFQNEAQLEKSRLLSDRFSAERPKGSFSTLEIQRTEQGDSAMYLCASSLKGGHDYTFGSGTRLTVV.

The V and J genes are TRBV2 and TRBJ1-1; 7 nucleotides line up with TRBD1. This CDR3 is 13 amino acids long. With V trimmed by 7 bases and J by 1 base, 3 bases remained unmatched. Germline loops: CDR1 SNHLY, CDR2 FYNNEI. Here the CDR3 DNA reads TGTGCCAGCAACTACAGGGGGAACACTGAAGCTTTCTTT. It yields the protein CASNYRGNTEAFF.